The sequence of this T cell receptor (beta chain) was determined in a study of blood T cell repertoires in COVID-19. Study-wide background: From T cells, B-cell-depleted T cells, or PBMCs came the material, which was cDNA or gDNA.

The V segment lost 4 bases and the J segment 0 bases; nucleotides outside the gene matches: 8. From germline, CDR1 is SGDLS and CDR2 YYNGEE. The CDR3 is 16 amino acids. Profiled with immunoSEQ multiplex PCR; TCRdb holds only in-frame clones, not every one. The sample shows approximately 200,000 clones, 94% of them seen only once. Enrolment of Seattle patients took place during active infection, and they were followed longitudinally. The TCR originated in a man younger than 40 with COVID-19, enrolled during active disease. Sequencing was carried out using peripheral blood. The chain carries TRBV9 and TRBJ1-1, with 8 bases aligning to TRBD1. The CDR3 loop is CASSPSQGALNTEAFF. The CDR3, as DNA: TGTGCCAGCAGCCCGAGTCAGGGGGCGCTGAACACTGAAGCTTTCTTT.